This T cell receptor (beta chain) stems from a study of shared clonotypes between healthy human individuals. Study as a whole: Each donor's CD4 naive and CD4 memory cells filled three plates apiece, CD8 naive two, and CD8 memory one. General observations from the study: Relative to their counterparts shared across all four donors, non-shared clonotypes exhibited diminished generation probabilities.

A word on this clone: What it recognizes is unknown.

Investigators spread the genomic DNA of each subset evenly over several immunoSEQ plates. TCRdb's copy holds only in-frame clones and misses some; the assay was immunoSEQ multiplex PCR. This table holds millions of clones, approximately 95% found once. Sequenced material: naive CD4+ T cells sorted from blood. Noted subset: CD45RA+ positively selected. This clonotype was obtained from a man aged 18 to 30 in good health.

The CDR3 DNA reads TGTGCCAGCAGCTTGGGGCCAGATACATTACCGAACACTGAAGCTTTCTTT. This encodes CASSLGPDTLPNTEAFF. The chain uses TRBV5-6 and TRBJ1-1; D gene uncertain. The germline V and J ends were trimmed by 0 bases and 1 base, with 16 bases remaining between them. Germline V CDR1 and CDR2: SGHDT, YYEEEE. The CDR3 contains 17 residues. The complete variable domain, with remaining parts taken from reference TRBV5-6 and TRBJ1-1, reads DAGVTQSPTHLIKTRGQQVTLRCSPKSGHDTVSWYQQALGQGPQFIFQYYEEEERQRGNFPDRFSGHQFPNYSSELNVNALLLGDSALYLCASSLGPDTLPNTEAFFGQGTRLTVV.